Sequencing of this T cell receptor (beta chain) was carried out in a study of blood T cell repertoires in COVID-19. Study summary: Samples taken during acute and convalescent COVID-19 were collected in the United States, Italy and Spain. The analysed material was cDNA or gDNA that came from T cells, B-cell-depleted T cells, or PBMCs.

The V gene lost 5 bases and the J gene lost 2 bases, with 18 bases spanning the gap. The CDR3 runs 16 residues. Germline CDR1 and CDR2: SGHVS and FNYEAQ. This clone was seen a single time. The Seattle patients joined while their infection was active and were tracked longitudinally afterward. Original data processing: How many nucleated cells were present was estimated from reference gene primer amplification. The assay was immunoSEQ multiplex PCR, and TCRdb's table has in-frame clones only and misses some. V, J and clone size derive from that table, while D and trimming were established from the DNA sequence. The sample records around 160,000 clones, approximately 90% being singletons.

Source material: peripheral blood. V usage is TRBV7-6 and J usage is TRBJ2-5; a weak D match, TRBD2 (6 bases). This sequence was found in a man younger than 35 with COVID-19, enrolled during active disease. The CDR3 DNA is TGTGCCAGCAGCCCTTGGGTCGGGAGTAGGCAAGAGACCCAGTACTTC. Its protein is CASSPWVGSRQETQYF.